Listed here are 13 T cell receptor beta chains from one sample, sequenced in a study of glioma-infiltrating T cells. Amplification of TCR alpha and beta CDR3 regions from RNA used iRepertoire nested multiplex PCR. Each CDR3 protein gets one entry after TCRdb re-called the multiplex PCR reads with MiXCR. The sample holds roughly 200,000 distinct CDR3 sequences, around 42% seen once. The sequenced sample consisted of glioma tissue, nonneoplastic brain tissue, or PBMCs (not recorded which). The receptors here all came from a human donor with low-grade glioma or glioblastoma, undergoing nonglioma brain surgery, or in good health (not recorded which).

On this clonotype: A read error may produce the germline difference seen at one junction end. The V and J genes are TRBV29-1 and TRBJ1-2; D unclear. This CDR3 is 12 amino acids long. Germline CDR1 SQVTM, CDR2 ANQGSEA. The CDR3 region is CSVEGVDYCYTF. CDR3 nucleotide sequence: TGCAGCGTTGAAGGGGTGGACTATTGCTACACCTTC.

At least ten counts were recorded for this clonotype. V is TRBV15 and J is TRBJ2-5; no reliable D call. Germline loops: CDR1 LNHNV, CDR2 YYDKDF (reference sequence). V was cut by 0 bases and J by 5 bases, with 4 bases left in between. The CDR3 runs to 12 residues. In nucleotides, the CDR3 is TGTGCCACCAGCAGAGATTTCGAGACCCAGTACTTC. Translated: CATSRDFETQYF. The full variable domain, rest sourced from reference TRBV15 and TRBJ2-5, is DAMVIQNPRYQVTQFGKPVTLSCSQTLNHNVMYWYQQKSSQAPKLLFHYYDKDFNNEADTPDNFQSRRPNTSFCFLDIRSPGLGDTAMYLCATSRDFETQYFGPGTRLLVL.

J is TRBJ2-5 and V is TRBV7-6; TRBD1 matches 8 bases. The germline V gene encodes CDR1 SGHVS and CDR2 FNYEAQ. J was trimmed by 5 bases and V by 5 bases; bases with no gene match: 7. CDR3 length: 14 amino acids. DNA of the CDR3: TGTGCCAGCAGCACGAGACAGGGGCGGGAGACCCAGTACTTC. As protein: CASSTRQGRETQYF.

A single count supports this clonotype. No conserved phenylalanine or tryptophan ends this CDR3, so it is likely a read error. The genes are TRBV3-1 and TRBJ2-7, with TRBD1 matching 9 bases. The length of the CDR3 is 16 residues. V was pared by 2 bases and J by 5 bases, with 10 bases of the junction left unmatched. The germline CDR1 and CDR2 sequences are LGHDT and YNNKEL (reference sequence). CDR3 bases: TGTGCCAGCAGCCAACCCGCGACAGGGGGTGGAGACGAGCAGTACTTA. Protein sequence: CASSQPATGGGDEQYL.

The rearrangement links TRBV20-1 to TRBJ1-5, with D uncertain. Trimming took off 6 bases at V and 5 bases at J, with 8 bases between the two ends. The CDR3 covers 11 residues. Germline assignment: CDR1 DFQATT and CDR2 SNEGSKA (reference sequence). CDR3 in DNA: TGCAGTGCCTGGGAAGATCAGCCCCAGCATTTT. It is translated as CSAWEDQPQHF.

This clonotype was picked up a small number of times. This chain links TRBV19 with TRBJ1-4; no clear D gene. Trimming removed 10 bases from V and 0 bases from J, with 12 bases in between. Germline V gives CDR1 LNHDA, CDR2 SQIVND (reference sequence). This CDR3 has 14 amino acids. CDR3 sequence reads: CATSRTSTNEKLFF. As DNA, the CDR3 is TGTGCCACCAGCAGAACATCAACTAATGAAAAACTGTTTTTT.

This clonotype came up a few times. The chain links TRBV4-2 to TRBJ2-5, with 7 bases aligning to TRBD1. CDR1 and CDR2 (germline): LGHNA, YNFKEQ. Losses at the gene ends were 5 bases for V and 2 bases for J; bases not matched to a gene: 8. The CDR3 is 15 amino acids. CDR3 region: CASSGAGGGQETQYF. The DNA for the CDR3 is TGTGCCAGCAGCGGCGCAGGGGGTGGGCAAGAGACCCAGTACTTC.

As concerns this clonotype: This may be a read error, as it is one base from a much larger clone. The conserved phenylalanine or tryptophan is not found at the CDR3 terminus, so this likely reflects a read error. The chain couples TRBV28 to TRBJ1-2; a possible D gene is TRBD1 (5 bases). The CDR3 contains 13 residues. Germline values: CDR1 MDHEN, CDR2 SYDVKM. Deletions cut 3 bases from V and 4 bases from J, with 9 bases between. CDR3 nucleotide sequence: TGTGCCAGCAGTTTGGAGGGGACCTATGGCTACACCTTG. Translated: CASSLEGTYGYTL.

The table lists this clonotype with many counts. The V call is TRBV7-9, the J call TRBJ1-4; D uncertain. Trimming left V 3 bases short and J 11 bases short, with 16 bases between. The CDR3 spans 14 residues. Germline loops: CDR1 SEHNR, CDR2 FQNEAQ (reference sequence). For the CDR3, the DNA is TGTGCCAGCAGCTTCGGGGAAAGTTCAGAGAAACTGTTTTTT. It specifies CASSFGESSEKLFF.

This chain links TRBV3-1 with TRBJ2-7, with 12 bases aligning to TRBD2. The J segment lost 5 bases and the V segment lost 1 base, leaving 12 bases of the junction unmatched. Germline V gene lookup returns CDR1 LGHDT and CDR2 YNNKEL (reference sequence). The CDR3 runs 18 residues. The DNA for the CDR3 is TGTGCCAGCAGCCAAGGGTCTCTTCGACTAGCGGGAGTCAACGAGCAGTACTTC. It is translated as CASSQGSLRLAGVNEQYF.

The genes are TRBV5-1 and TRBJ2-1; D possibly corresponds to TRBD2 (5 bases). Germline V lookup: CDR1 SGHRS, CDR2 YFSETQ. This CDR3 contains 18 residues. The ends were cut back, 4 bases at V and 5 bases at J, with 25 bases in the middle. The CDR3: CASSPNILARGPNNEQFF. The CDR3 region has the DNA TGCGCCAGCAGCCCGAATATATTAGCGCGAGGGCCCAACAATGAGCAGTTCTTC. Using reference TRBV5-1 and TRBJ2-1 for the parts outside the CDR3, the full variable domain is KAGVTQTPRYLIKTRGQQVTLSCSPISGHRSVSWYQQTPGQGLQFLFEYFSETQRNKGNFPGRFSGRQFSNSRSEMNVSTLELGDSALYLCASSPNILARGPNNEQFFGPGTRLTVL.

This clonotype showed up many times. The CDR3 reads CASSGGSGNTIYF. The DNA for the CDR3 is TGTGCCAGCTCTGGGGGCTCTGGAAACACCATATATTTT. V and J are TRBV27 and TRBJ1-3; a weak D match, TRBD1 (5 bases). V lost 8 bases and J lost 0, with 8 bases in between. This CDR3 has 13 residues. CDR1 is MNHEY, CDR2 SMNVEV, per germline (reference sequence).

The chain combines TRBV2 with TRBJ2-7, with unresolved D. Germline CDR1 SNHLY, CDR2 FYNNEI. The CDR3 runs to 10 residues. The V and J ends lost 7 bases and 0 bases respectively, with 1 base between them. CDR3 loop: CASISYEQYF. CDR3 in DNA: TGTGCCAGCATCTCCTACGAGCAGTACTTC.